The 12 T cell receptor beta chains below were found in one sample sequenced in a study of regulatory T cells in long-lasting Graves disease (dated by TCRdb to about 2021). The protocol used for the library was multiplex PCR. Sequencing took place on an Illumina HiSeq 4000. iRepertoire HTBI primers and Arm-PCR amplification of CDR3 regions were used to construct TCR beta libraries. TCRdb reran the public reads through fastp at Q25 and MiXCR, keeping productive beta chains. Every distinct CDR3 protein forms one entry, paired with its most common genes and DNA. The sample table shows about 450,000 distinct CDR3 sequences, and about 15% are seen once. Of the sample, roughly 15% falls within the top ten clones. According to the study, the label for this sample's time point signals: newly diagnosed GD, antithyroid drugs for less than 3 months. For both TCR sequencing and RNA sequencing, RNA was extracted from PBMCs in TRIzol.

This same sample was also part of a study on T cells in Graves' hyperthyroidism and ophthalmopathy.

Specimen: peripheral blood mononuclear cells (PBMCs), collected at new diagnosis, from a patient treated with antithyroid drugs. The source of these receptors is a woman between 45 and 65 years old with Graves disease. Donor details come from another sample of the same person, matched by shared clones.

This clonotype occurred a few times. A much larger clone differs from this one at a single base, so this may be a read error. The gene calls are TRBV5-1 and TRBJ2-3; 8 nucleotides match TRBD1. Per the germline V gene, CDR1 is SGHRS and CDR2 is YFSETQ. V trimming: 8 bases; J trimming: 2 bases; junction bases outside the gene matches: 10. This CDR3 is 15 amino acids long. CDR3 sequence: CASGTGQGTTDTQYF. The DNA for the CDR3 is TGCGCCAGTGGAACAGGACAGGGAACCACAGATACGCAGTATTTT.

This clonotype has at least ten counts. This chain uses TRBV27 with TRBJ2-5; D not resolved. V was cut by 4 bases and J by 5 bases, with 17 bases left in between. CDR1 is MNHEY, CDR2 SMNVEV, per germline (reference sequence). The CDR3 contains 15 residues. The CDR3 loop reads CASSSTGLPRETQYF. In nucleotides, the CDR3 is TGTGCCAGCAGTTCGACCGGGCTCCCCAGGGAGACCCAGTACTTC.

The rearrangement links TRBV19 to TRBJ1-3; 8 nucleotides line up with TRBD1. CDR3 size: 15 residues. CDR1 is LNHDA, CDR2 SQIVND, per germline (reference sequence). Trimming at V came to 10 bases and at J to 1 base, leaving 9 bases not matched to a gene. CDR3 DNA sequence: TGTGCCACCAGGACAGGGTACCGGTCTGGAAACACCATATATTTT. Protein: CATRTGYRSGNTIYF. Full variable domain (remainder filled in from reference TRBV19 and TRBJ1-3): DGGITQSPKYLFRKEGQNVTLSCEQNLNHDAMYWYRQDPGQGLRLIYYSQIVNDFQKGDIAEGYSVSREKKESFPLTVTSAQKNPTAFYLCATRTGYRSGNTIYFGEGSWLTVV.

Only a few counts were recorded for this clonotype. This chain joins TRBV11-2 and TRBJ1-6, with D perhaps TRBD1 (6 bases). The CDR3 has 15 amino acids. Germline V gene data show CDR1 as SGHAT and CDR2 as FQNNGV. V lost 4 bases, J lost 7 bases, and 14 bases lay in between. Here the CDR3 reads CASSSSHQGNSPLHF. CDR3 coding DNA: TGTGCCAGCAGCTCCAGCCACCAGGGGAATTCACCCCTCCACTTT.

This clonotype has at least ten counts. J is TRBJ2-7 and V is TRBV27, with 7 positions matching TRBD1. The CDR3 spans 14 residues. J gave up 0 bases and V 6 bases, and 5 bases lay outside the gene matches. CDR1 is MNHEY, CDR2 SMNVEV, per germline (reference sequence). Written as DNA, the CDR3 is TGTGCCAGCAGCCCCAGGGGGATCTCCTACGAGCAGTACTTC. Its protein product is CASSPRGISYEQYF.

A note on this clonotype: A clone one base away is much larger, so this may be a read error. The chain combines TRBV28 with TRBJ1-1; D remains unclear. Germline V CDR1 and CDR2: MDHEN, SYDVKM. The CDR3 covers 14 residues. V gave up 6 bases and J gave up 0 bases, with 11 bases separating them. CDR3 nucleotide sequence: TGTGCCAGCAGCGTATTTAGATTGAACACTGAAGCTTTCTTT. Translating it yields CASSVFRLNTEAFF.

This clonotype was counted ten times or more. V gene TRBV2 combines with J gene TRBJ1-5; D gene unclear. V was shortened by 4 bases and J by 2 bases, with 12 bases between the two germline ends. The CDR3 has 15 amino acids. Germline V gene lookup returns CDR1 SNHLY and CDR2 FYNNEI. In nucleotides, the CDR3 is TGTGCCAGCAGTGGTTTAGGCTGGGGCAATCAGCCCCAGCATTTT. It is translated as CASSGLGWGNQPQHF.

This clonotype was detected many times. The CDR3 loop is CSAPPSPDSTDTQYF. The CDR3 nucleotides read TGCAGTGCTCCCCCTTCGCCGGATAGCACAGATACGCAGTATTTT. This chain uses TRBV20-1 with TRBJ2-3; no clear D. V shed 5 bases and J shed 0 bases, with 15 bases lying between them. The CDR3 runs to 15 residues. Germline V gives CDR1 DFQATT, CDR2 SNEGSKA (reference sequence).

Concerning this clonotype: With a much larger clone just one base away, this may be a read error. The gene calls are TRBV27 and TRBJ2-7; D not certain. Germline V gives CDR1 MNHEY, CDR2 SMNVEV (reference sequence). The CDR3 has 12 residues. The CDR3 here is CASSPSKYGQYF. The CDR3 coding sequence is TGTGCCAGCAGCCCTTCGAAATACGGGCAGTACTTC.

This clonotype was seen at least ten times. V is TRBV2 and J is TRBJ1-6, with 9 bases matching TRBD1. Trimming took 4 bases from V and 7 from J; bases not matched to a gene: 2. The CDR3 is 14 amino acids. The germline V gene has CDR1 SNHLY and CDR2 FYNNEI. For the CDR3, the DNA is TGTGCCAGCAGTGGTGACAGGGGGAATTCACCCCTCCACTTT. Amino acid sequence: CASSGDRGNSPLHF. The entire variable domain, with the rest obtained from reference TRBV2 and TRBJ1-6, is as follows: EPEVTQTPSHQVTQMGQEVILRCVPISNHLYFYWYRQILGQKVEFLVSFYNNEISEKSEIFDDQFSVERPDGSNFTLKIRSTKLEDSAMYFCASSGDRGNSPLHFGNGTRLTVT.

This clonotype was recorded many times. The genes are TRBV28 and TRBJ2-2; 12 bases are a match to TRBD2. V shed 2 bases and J 10 bases; nucleotides not matched to a gene: 14. The CDR3 consists of 18 residues. CDR1 MDHEN and CDR2 SYDVKM come from the germline V gene. CDR3 in DNA: TGTGCCAGCAGTTTAGCCGGGAGACTAGCGGGAGTTCGTGTGGAGCTGTTTTTT. Translated: CASSLAGRLAGVRVELFF. The full variable domain, with the rest looked up from reference TRBV28 and TRBJ2-2, is DVKVTQSSRYLVKRTGEKVFLECVQDMDHENMFWYRQDPGLGLRLIYFSYDVKMKEKGDIPEGYSVSREKKERFSLILESASTNQTSMYLCASSLAGRLAGVRVELFFGEGSRLTVL.

This chain connects TRBV5-1 to TRBJ1-3; D is undetermined. CDR3 length: 14 residues. CDR1 is SGHRS and CDR2 is YFSETQ in the germline V gene. V gave up 2 bases and J gave up 0 bases, with 6 bases separating them. CDR3 protein: CASSLEPSGNTIYF. The DNA of the CDR3 is TGCGCCAGCAGCTTAGAGCCCTCTGGAAACACCATATATTTT.